These T cell receptor beta chains were read from a single sample in a study of T cells in Graves' hyperthyroidism and ophthalmopathy. Via MiXCR, TCRdb re-called the multiplex PCR reads, giving one row per CDR3 protein. The sample consists of hundreds of thousands of distinct CDR3 sequences, 14% of them appearing once. Source material: blood. Receptors originate from a woman aged 18-29 years with Graves' hyperthyroidism. CDR3s leave out the opening cysteine and the closing phenylalanine or tryptophan. A D gene is named only where the DNA matches it firmly.

V	length	D	J	CDR3
TRBV20-1	14	TRBD2	TRBJ2-1	SARDRVGLAMGEQF
TRBV2	16	NA	TRBJ2-3	ASSGSILSPRGTDTQY
TRBV20-1	13	NA	TRBJ2-3	SAASLRGFTDTQY
TRBV12-3/TRBV12-4	13	NA	TRBJ1-2	ASRGWAGTDYGYT
TRBV27	12	NA	TRBJ1-5	ASGPTYSNQPQH
TRBV7-9	14	TRBD2	TRBJ2-1	ASSSGIAGGYNEQF
TRBV7-9	13	TRBD1	TRBJ2-7	ASSLSTGSSYEQY
TRBV10-3	12	TRBD1	TRBJ1-4	AIAPGQGREKLF
TRBV6-1	16	NA	TRBJ1-5	ASKWHPKGRGGNQPQH
TRBV7-9	13	NA	TRBJ1-1	ASSLGGGMNTEAF
TRBV20-1	9	NA	TRBJ2-1	SAHDRNEQF
TRBV28	12	NA	TRBJ2-7	ASSQRDSFYEQY
TRBV18	16	NA	TRBJ1-2	ASSPPLVTGTRLYGYT
TRBV20-1	13	NA	TRBJ1-3	SARPDNLGGNTIY
TRBV6-5	15	TRBD2	TRBJ2-1	ASSYWGLAGYGNEQF
TRBV24-1	13	NA	TRBJ1-5	ATSDGTISEEPQH
TRBV20-1	13	NA	TRBJ2-1	SATPQRNSYNEQF
TRBV5-6	16	TRBD2	TRBJ2-3	ASSFPPLLAGGPDTQY
TRBV5-1	10	NA	TRBJ2-7	ASSGRTDEQY
TRBV28	13	TRBD2	TRBJ2-7	ASSHDIAGGGEQY
TRBV30	10	NA	TRBJ2-7	AWSVNSAEQY
TRBV7-2	11	NA	TRBJ1-1	ASSPYVKGEAF
TRBV19	13	TRBD2	TRBJ2-1	ASSPISGGYNEQF
TRBV30	16	TRBD2	TRBJ2-6	AWSTGTSGYSGANVLT
TRBV14	10	NA	TRBJ2-1	ASSQAWREQF
TRBV5-1	15	TRBD2	TRBJ2-5	ASSFGLAGGLEETQY
TRBV7-9	9	NA	TRBJ2-3	ALEGPDTQY
TRBV18	13	TRBD2	TRBJ2-7	ASSPASGNEGEQY
TRBV3-1	12	TRBD2	TRBJ2-5	ASSQGGGPKTQY
TRBV30	12	TRBD2	TRBJ2-3	AWSSGRSTDTQY
TRBV19	13	NA	TRBJ2-1	ASSKTGFSYNEQF
TRBV2	12	NA	TRBJ2-7	ASSGRGARDEQY
TRBV7-3	15	TRBD2	TRBJ2-3	ASSSLGGAGATDTQY
TRBV7-9	18	TRBD2	TRBJ2-6	ASSSSGRGLAGSGANVLT
TRBV11-2	13	TRBD2	TRBJ2-1	ASSFLAGGYNEQF
TRBV30	13	NA	TRBJ2-1	AWSVAGSSYNEQF
TRBV20-1	16	NA	TRBJ1-1	SARDFPGGTLLNTEAF
TRBV20-1	15	TRBD2	TRBJ2-5	SARGWETSGALETQY
TRBV28	15	NA	TRBJ2-7	ASSYVDRFTSSYEQY
TRBV6-1	13	TRBD2	TRBJ2-3	ASSALAGATDTQY
TRBV19	12	NA	TRBJ2-1	ASQVTFSYNEQF
TRBV7-9	13	NA	TRBJ1-5	ASSLVDSPNQPQH